The entry below gives a single T cell receptor beta chain sequence along with its context. With 60 Vbeta and 13 Jbeta primers, the PCR was carried out. Only in-frame clones appear in the TCRdb table, and some are missing; sequencing was by immunoSEQ multiplex PCR. The sample has roughly 120,000 clones, about 86% seen once. This sample stems from a study of cytomegalovirus exposure and HLA in healthy donors. The CDR3 runs 14 residues. The germline V gene has CDR1 KGHSH and CDR2 LQKENI. The ends lost 6 bases at V and 1 base at J; junction bases unmatched: 5. Sample: PBMCs. The chain joins TRBV18 to TRBJ1-1; TRBD1 aligns across 7 bases. The receptor was derived from a woman aged 30 to 39 in good health and CMV-seronegative. As DNA, the CDR3 is TGTGCCAGCTCGCCCGGGACAGAGAACACTGAAGCTTTCTTT. It yields the protein CASSPGTENTEAFF.